A selection of T cell receptor beta chains follows, all from one sample in a study of blood T cell repertoires in COVID-19. Here immunoSEQ multiplex PCR was the method, and the copy in TCRdb shows in-frame clones only, minus some. The repertoire includes under 100,000 clones, over 70% of them detected once, and 20% to 25% sits in the top ten. What was sequenced was peripheral blood. These receptors were obtained from a man aged 80 or over with active or convalescent COVID-19. Each CDR3 is given with its conserved first and last residue. The order of the fields is J gene, clone size, D gene, V gene, CDR3 protein, CDR3 DNA. The D gene is left open where the match is weak. The size field is filled for only some rows; it gives once, few, many or a size class.

TRBJ1-5	once	.	TRBV4-1	CASSQDWQGGNQPQHF	TGCGCCAGCAGCCAAGATTGGCAGGGCGGCAATCAGCCCCAGCATTTT
TRBJ1-1	.	.	TRBV2	CASSYGGLTTWDTEAFF	TGTGCCAGCAGTTATGGTGGGCTAACCACGTGGGACACTGAAGCTTTCTTT
TRBJ2-3	.	.	TRBV6-4	CASSDSGPDTQYF	TGTGCCAGCAGTGACTCGGGCCCAGATACGCAGTATTTT
TRBJ1-6	.	.	TRBV27	CASSLSTRRGSPLHF	TGTGCCAGCAGTTTATCTACCAGGCGGGGTTCACCCCTCCACTTT
TRBJ1-6	.	.	TRBV5-4	CASSLGTVNNSPLHF	TGTGCCAGCAGCTTGGGGACAGTAAATAATTCACCCCTCCACTTT
TRBJ1-5	.	.	TRBV21-1	CASPSQARGQDNQPQHF	TGTGCCAGCCCGAGTCAAGCCCGGGGACAGGATAATCAGCCCCAGCATTTT
TRBJ1-3	.	.	TRBV21-1	CASSKVDGGKPGNTIYF	TGTGCCAGCAGCAAAGTAGACGGGGGGAAGCCTGGAAACACCATATATTTT
TRBJ2-2	.	TRBD1	TRBV5-1	CASSSPLRQGTGELFF	TGCGCCAGCAGCTCCCCTTTGAGACAGGGGACCGGGGAGCTGTTTTTT
TRBJ2-5	once	.	TRBV27	CASSGGSWATQYF	TGTGCCAGCAGTGGGGGGTCGTGGGCGACCCAGTACTTC
TRBJ2-5	.	.	TRBV6-1	CASSERAVQETQYF	TGTGCCAGCAGTGAAAGAGCGGTCCAAGAGACCCAGTACTTC
TRBJ1-1	.	.	TRBV18	CASSRTEMNTEAFF	TGTGCCAGCTCACGGACTGAGATGAACACTGAAGCTTTCTTT
TRBJ2-1	.	TRBD1	TRBV19	CASSITGTGGYNEQFF	TGTGCCAGTAGTATCACCGGGACAGGAGGTTACAATGAGCAGTTCTTC
TRBJ2-1	.	TRBD2	TRBV3-1/TRBV3-2	CASSQARGGYNEQFF	TGTGCCAGCAGCCAAGCGCGGGGGGGCTACAATGAGCAGTTCTTC
TRBJ1-1	.	.	TRBV5-1	CASRPRQRNTEAFF	TGCGCCAGCAGACCCCGACAGCGGAACACTGAAGCTTTCTTT
TRBJ1-6	.	.	TRBV12-3/TRBV12-4	CASSLDISPLHF	TGTGCCAGCAGCCTGGACATATCACCCCTCCACTTT
TRBJ1-5	.	.	TRBV28	CASSFLQLYSNQPQHF	TGTGCCAGCAGTTTCCTTCAACTCTATAGCAATCAGCCCCAGCATTTT
TRBJ2-2	.	TRBD2	TRBV19	CASTGLAANTGELFF	TGTGCCAGTACCGGACTAGCGGCGAACACCGGGGAGCTGTTTTTT
TRBJ1-2	once	.	TRBV23-1	CASSQGAGLYGYTF	TGCGCCAGCAGTCAAGGTGCAGGCCTCTATGGCTACACCTTC
TRBJ2-7	.	.	TRBV5-8	CASRSGPRRAYEQYF	TGTGCCAGCAGGTCCGGCCCGCGGAGAGCCTACGAGCAGTACTTC
TRBJ2-3	.	.	TRBV29-1	CSVWEWAADTQYF	TGCAGCGTCTGGGAGTGGGCCGCAGATACGCAGTATTTT
TRBJ2-5	.	TRBD2	TRBV7-9	CASSLWTSGVETQYF	TGTGCCAGCAGCTTGTGGACTAGCGGAGTAGAGACCCAGTACTTC
TRBJ2-5	.	.	TRBV15	CATSARGNQETQYF	TGTGCCACCAGTGCCCGGGGAAACCAAGAGACCCAGTACTTC
TRBJ2-5	.	.	TRBV6-8	CASRPSVFARETQYF	TGTGCCAGCAGACCTTCGGTATTTGCTAGAGAGACCCAGTACTTC
TRBJ2-3	once	.	TRBV19	CASSIGGEVFDTQYF	TGTGCCAGTAGTATTGGAGGGGAGGTATTTGATACGCAGTATTTT
TRBJ2-1	.	TRBD1	TRBV10-3	CAITTGQGQSITPYNEQFF	TGTGCCATCACCACAGGACAGGGACAGAGCATCACCCCCTACAATGAGCAGTTCTTC
TRBJ2-5	.	.	TRBV5-1	CASRDYVRGGGFQETQYF	TGCGCCAGCAGGGATTATGTTCGGGGAGGAGGCTTCCAAGAGACCCAGTACTTC
TRBJ2-1	.	TRBD1	TRBV5-1	CASSDPGTGRDEQFF	TGCGCCAGCAGCGACCCCGGGACAGGGAGGGATGAGCAGTTCTTC
TRBJ1-1	.	.	TRBV6-5	CASSQPGLPYTEAFF	TGTGCCAGCAGTCAACCGGGACTCCCGTACACTGAAGCTTTCTTT